This entry features one TCR beta chain sequence. Some clones are missing from TCRdb's copy, which holds only in-frame ones; the method was immunoSEQ multiplex PCR. The sample contains around 6,000 clones, about 80% of which appear only once. This sample stems from a study of OX40 agonist ivuxolimab in advanced cancers. Study in general: The group had a mean age of about 64 years, ranged from about 23 to 79, and was 82.7% male.

This CDR3 is 18 amino acids long. Excluded were patients having autoimmune disease history or systemic immunosuppression. Peripheral blood came from all dose cohorts at three timepoints. This sequence originates from an adult with an advanced solid tumor such as melanoma, head and neck, liver or kidney cancer. The specimen was CD4+ or CD8+ T cells sorted from blood, collected in a trial of the OX40 agonist ivuxolimab. This chain links TRBV21-1 with TRBJ2-1; TRBD2, the table's D call, lacks a check against the DNA. TRBV21-1 is recorded as a pseudogene. CDR3 residues: CASSTRLAGGLSYNEQFF. The CDR3 nucleotides read TGTGCCAGCAGCACCCGACTAGCGGGGGGTCTCTCCTACAATGAGCAGTTCTTC.